What follows are 32 T cell receptor beta chains derived from one specimen sequenced in a study of CD8+CD57+ T cells in acquired aplastic anemia. Investigators profiled TCR beta VDJ and CDR3 from genomic DNA template. TCRdb fed the reads into MiXCR, producing one record per CDR3 protein. The table records around 140,000 distinct CDR3 sequences, 40% to 45% of them present only once. The sample consisted of sorted CD4+, CD8+, or CD8+CD57+ T cells (not recorded which) from PBMCs. These receptors all stem from a human donor in good health, serving as a control.

This chain uses TRBV24-1 with TRBJ2-3; D is unresolved. Germline loops: CDR1 KGHDR, CDR2 SFDVKD. Trimming shortened V by 5 bases and J by 6 bases, and 8 bases separated the two germline ends. This CDR3 contains 12 residues. CDR3 bases: TGTGCCACCAGTGGGCCCGGGGATACGCAGTATTTT. It yields the protein CATSGPGDTQYF.

This clonotype was seen repeatedly, ten times or more. The gene calls are TRBV9 and TRBJ1-4; no clear D gene. The CDR3 is 14 amino acids. CDR1 is SGDLS and CDR2 is YYNGEE in the germline V gene. Trimming left V 0 bases short and J 3 bases short, with 6 bases between. The CDR3: CASSVGQSNEKLFF. The CDR3 bases are TGTGCCAGCAGCGTAGGGCAGTCTAATGAAAAACTGTTTTTT.

J is TRBJ1-2 and V is TRBV15, with a tentative D call TRBD1 (5 bases). This CDR3 spans 14 amino acids. V lost 0 bases and J 1 base, leaving 6 bases between the germline ends. Per the germline V gene, CDR1 is LNHNV and CDR2 is YYDKDF (reference sequence). The CDR3 here is CATSREGVNYGYTF. CDR3 in DNA: TGTGCCACCAGCAGAGAAGGGGTTAACTATGGCTACACCTTC.

In this sample, this clonotype turned up many times. V is TRBV6-1 and J is TRBJ1-5; the D is unclear. Germline CDR1 is MNHNS and CDR2 is SASEGT. Trimming took 2 bases from V and 9 from J, leaving 14 bases between them. This CDR3 spans 14 amino acids. The CDR3 sequence: CASSEMGLETPQHF. The CDR3 nucleotides are TGTGCCAGCAGTGAAATGGGCCTTGAGACGCCCCAGCATTTT.

This clonotype came up many times. V and J are TRBV19 and TRBJ1-5; weak D call: TRBD1 (6 bases). The ends were cut back, 5 bases at V and 8 bases at J, with 19 bases in the middle. CDR1 and CDR2 (germline): LNHDA, SQIVND (reference sequence). The CDR3 runs to 15 residues. The CDR3 coding sequence is TGTGCCAGTAGTTTCTGGGGGGCCCCCAGTGAGCCCCAGCATTTT. It encodes CASSFWGAPSEPQHF. Together with reference TRBV19 and TRBJ1-5, the CDR3 gives the full variable domain: DGGITQSPKYLFRKEGQNVTLSCEQNLNHDAMYWYRQDPGQGLRLIYYSQIVNDFQKGDIAEGYSVSREKKESFPLTVTSAQKNPTAFYLCASSFWGAPSEPQHFGDGTRLSIL.

The chain links TRBV7-2 to TRBJ2-5; 10 bases fit TRBD2. V was pared by 1 base and J by 5 bases, with 7 bases of the junction left unmatched. The CDR3 spans 16 residues. Germline V gives CDR1 SGHTA, CDR2 FQGNSA. CDR3 region: CASSLGAGGRVETQYF. CDR3 DNA: TGTGCCAGCAGCTTAGGAGCGGGGGGGAGGGTGGAGACCCAGTACTTC.

This clonotype was recorded a few times. One base away lies a much larger clone, so this may be a sequencing read error. The CDR3 spells CASKQSVKYGQYF. The CDR3 DNA reads as TGTGCCAGCAAGCAGTCGGTTAAATACGGGCAGTACTTC. The gene calls are TRBV6-1 and TRBJ2-7, with D uncertain. CDR1 is MNHNS, CDR2 SASEGT, per germline. This CDR3 is 13 amino acids long.

The V gene is TRBV4-1, the J gene TRBJ1-5; D is ambiguous. Germline V lookup: CDR1 MGHRA, CDR2 YSYEKL. V was shortened by 3 bases and J by 5 bases, with 11 bases between the two germline ends. The CDR3 is 14 amino acids. CDR3 in amino acids: CASSHGPDYQPQHF. The CDR3 nucleotides read TGCGCCAGCAGCCACGGACCGGACTATCAGCCCCAGCATTTT.

This clonotype was counted at least ten times. This chain links TRBV10-1 with TRBJ1-3; D is possibly TRBD1 (5 bases). This CDR3 comprises 17 residues. V lost 5 bases and J 0 bases, leaving 17 bases between the germline ends. In germline, CDR1 is WNHNN, CDR2 SYGVQD (reference sequence). The CDR3 sequence: CASSPYSTASSGNTIYF. The CDR3 nucleotides read TGCGCCAGCAGTCCATATTCGACAGCGAGCTCTGGAAACACCATATATTTT.

This clonotype has at least ten counts. CDR3 sequence: CASQGLYYEQYF. The CDR3 DNA sequence: TGTGCCAGCCAGGGTCTCTACTACGAGCAGTACTTC. V usage is TRBV28 and J usage is TRBJ2-7; a weak D match, TRBD1 (5 bases). The length of the CDR3 is 12 residues. V lost 8 bases and J lost 3, with 11 bases in between. CDR1 MDHEN and CDR2 SYDVKM come from the germline V gene.

This clonotype came up a few times. The rearrangement joins TRBV30 to TRBJ1-3; no firm D call. The CDR3 has 15 amino acids. Trimming cost V 1 base and J 0 bases, with 10 bases left between them. Looked up from germline, CDR1 is GTSNPN and CDR2 is SVGIG (reference sequence). The CDR3 spells CAWSARRSSGNTIYF. The CDR3 DNA is TGTGCCTGGAGTGCACGGCGGTCCTCTGGAAACACCATATATTTT.

This clonotype was seen more than once but under ten times. The V call is TRBV15, the J call TRBJ1-2, with D possibly TRBD1 on 5 matching bases. The CDR3 has 13 amino acids. Trimming pared 3 bases from V and 3 bases from J, leaving 8 bases between. Per germline, CDR1 LNHNV and CDR2 YYDKDF (reference sequence). CDR3 DNA sequence: TGTGCCACCAGCAGGGGGACTGACTATGGCTACACCTTC. Protein product: CATSRGTDYGYTF.

The chain joins TRBV15 to TRBJ2-3, with D possibly TRBD1 on 6 matching bases. Germline V gene lookup returns CDR1 LNHNV and CDR2 YYDKDF (reference sequence). There are 17 residues in the CDR3. V was shortened by 4 bases and J by 0 bases, with 17 bases between the two germline ends. The CDR3 protein is CATSIDQGTVSTDTQYF. The CDR3 region has the DNA TGTGCCACCAGCATCGACCAGGGGACCGTTAGCACAGATACGCAGTATTTT.

This clonotype was seen ten or more times. This rearrangement joins TRBV13 to TRBJ2-7, with 7 nucleotides matching TRBD1. CDR1 and CDR2 (germline): PRHDT, FYEKMQ (reference sequence). The V segment lost 1 base and the J segment 0 bases; nucleotides outside the gene matches: 3. CDR3 size: 15 residues. CDR3 nucleotide sequence: TGTGCCAGCAGCTTAGTAGGGGGCAACTCCTACGAGCAGTACTTC. This sequence encodes CASSLVGGNSYEQYF.

This clonotype occurred many times. The genes are TRBV28 and TRBJ2-6; tentatively, D is TRBD1 (5 bases). Germline-derived CDR1 and CDR2 are MDHEN and SYDVKM. This CDR3 has 13 residues. V lost 7 bases and J lost 3, with 7 bases in between. CDR3 sequence (DNA): TGTGCCAGCACCACAGGTGGGGCCAACGTCCTGACTTTC. Translation: CASTTGGANVLTF.

This clonotype was found many times. V gene TRBV9 combines with J gene TRBJ1-2, with D hard to call. In germline, CDR1 is SGDLS, CDR2 YYNGEE. The CDR3 runs to 11 residues. The ends were cut back, 0 bases at V and 13 bases at J, with 10 bases in the middle. The CDR3 loop reads CASSVEGYGTF. The DNA for the CDR3 is TGTGCCAGCAGCGTAGAAGGGTATGGCACCTTC.

This clonotype was detected many times. V gene TRBV20-1 combines with J gene TRBJ2-5, with 7 bases lining up with TRBD2. CDR3 length: 15 amino acids. V was clipped by 0 bases and J by 1 base; unmatched bases: 5. The V gene's germline CDR1 is DFQATT and CDR2 SNEGSKA (reference sequence). CDR3 DNA: TGCAGTGCTAGAGAGCTAGCGGAGACCCAAGAGACCCAGTACTTC. This codes for CSARELAETQETQYF.

The V gene is TRBV19, the J gene TRBJ2-3, with 9 bases fitting TRBD1. Losses at the gene ends were 6 bases for V and 5 bases for J; bases not matched to a gene: 6. Germline CDR1 and CDR2: LNHDA and SQIVND (reference sequence). This CDR3 has 14 amino acids. The CDR3 DNA is TGTGCCAGTAGGCCGGGACAGGGTCGAGATACGCAGTATTTT. The encoded protein is CASRPGQGRDTQYF.

Concerning this clonotype itself: Sequence at one end of the junction differs from germline and may be a read error. V gene TRBV5-5 combines with J gene TRBJ1-1, with unresolved D. Germline CDR1 reads SGHKS; CDR2 reads YYEKEE (reference sequence). The CDR3 consists of 15 residues. The CDR3 coding sequence is TGTGCCAGCAGCAAGAACACCCAAGGCGACACTGAAGTTTTCTTT. Translating gives CASSKNTQGDTEVFF.

This clonotype has more than one count but fewer than ten. The rearrangement links TRBV4-1 to TRBJ1-1; TRBD1 might be the D (6 bases). V dropped 2 bases and J dropped 7 bases, with 17 bases sitting between them. This CDR3 comprises 15 residues. From germline, CDR1 is MGHRA and CDR2 YSYEKL. This chain's CDR3 is CASSQILDRENEAFF. The CDR3 nucleotides read TGCGCCAGCAGCCAAATATTGGACAGAGAAAATGAAGCTTTCTTT.

The genes are TRBV29-1 and TRBJ2-7; D not certain. The CDR3 is made up of 13 amino acids. CDR1 is SQVTM, CDR2 ANQGSEA, per germline. V lost 0 bases and J 3 bases, leaving 9 bases between the germline ends. The CDR3 spells CSVEDGPYYEQYF. CDR3 bases: TGCAGCGTTGAAGATGGGCCCTACTACGAGCAGTACTTC.

This clonotype was detected ten times or more. The gene calls are TRBV9 and TRBJ2-3, with D unclear. CDR1 is SGDLS and CDR2 is YYNGEE in the germline V gene. This CDR3 comprises 15 residues. The V end was cut by 0 bases, the J end by 1 base, with 9 bases between. The CDR3 is CASSVEVGRTDTQYF. In nucleotides, the CDR3 is TGTGCCAGCAGCGTAGAAGTGGGCCGCACAGATACGCAGTATTTT.

The table lists this clonotype with a few counts. This rearrangement joins TRBV29-1 to TRBJ1-2; tentatively, D is TRBD1 (6 bases). CDR1 and CDR2 (germline): SQVTM, ANQGSEA. This CDR3 is 11 amino acids long. Trimming shortened V by 3 bases and J by 5 bases, and 7 bases separated the two germline ends. The CDR3: CSVEQGYGYTF. The CDR3 DNA is TGCAGCGTTGAGCAGGGGTATGGCTACACCTTC.

Concerning this clonotype: A much larger clone differs from this one at a single base, so this may be a read error. The chain carries TRBV5-1 and TRBJ2-7, with 7 nucleotides matching TRBD1. CDR3 length: 16 residues. CDR1 SGHRS and CDR2 YFSETQ come from the germline V gene. The J segment lost 2 bases and the V segment lost 10 bases, leaving 18 bases of the junction unmatched. CDR3 sequence reads: CAGTPTLGRGTYEQYF. DNA of the CDR3: TGCGCCGGCACCCCTACCCTCGGCAGGGGGACCTACGAGCAGTACTTC.

The rearrangement uses TRBV29-1 and TRBJ2-1; 13 bases agree with TRBD2. Looked up from germline, CDR1 is SQVTM and CDR2 is ANQGSEA. The CDR3 is 13 residues long. CDR3 nucleotides: TGCAGTGCTCGACTAGCGGGGGGCTATGAGCAGTTCTTC. Its protein is CSARLAGGYEQFF.

This clonotype was counted ten times or more. V usage is TRBV2 and J usage is TRBJ2-2, with a possible D match to TRBD1 (7 bases). The CDR3 extends over 15 amino acids. Germline CDR1 and CDR2: SNHLY and FYNNEI. Trimming pared 5 bases from V and 6 bases from J, leaving 16 bases between. CDR3 coding DNA: TGTGCCAGCAGTACAGGGGCGTGGAGGGCCGGGGAGCTGTTTTTT. This codes for CASSTGAWRAGELFF.

This clonotype was picked up many times. V and J are TRBV20-1 and TRBJ2-5; maybe TRBD1 (5 bases). CDR3 size: 15 residues. Germline V gene sequence: CDR1 DFQATT, CDR2 SNEGSKA (reference sequence). V lost 0 bases, J lost 4 bases, and 15 bases lay in between. CDR3 sequence (DNA): TGCAGTGCTAGAGATTATAGGGGCAGCCGAGAGACCCAGTACTTC. Its protein product is CSARDYRGSRETQYF.

The CDR3 is CASSEGFSEAFF. CDR3 DNA sequence: TGTGCCAGCAGTGAGGGATTCTCTGAAGCTTTCTTT. The chain couples TRBV2 to TRBJ1-1; the D is unclear. Trimming cost V 3 bases and J 6 bases, with 8 bases left between them. The CDR3 length is 12 residues. Germline values: CDR1 SNHLY, CDR2 FYNNEI. Full variable domain (outside the CDR3, taken from reference TRBV2 and TRBJ1-1): EPEVTQTPSHQVTQMGQEVILRCVPISNHLYFYWYRQILGQKVEFLVSFYNNEISEKSEIFDDQFSVERPDGSNFTLKIRSTKLEDSAMYFCASSEGFSEAFFGQGTRLTVV.

CDR3 nucleotide sequence: TGTGCCATCAGTGTTTCCACCGCTTATGGCTACACCTTC. It translates to CAISVSTAYGYTF. V is TRBV10-3 and J is TRBJ1-2; D ambiguous. There are 13 residues in the CDR3. V was shortened by 4 bases and J by 5 bases, with 11 bases between the two germline ends. Germline assignment: CDR1 ENHRY and CDR2 SYGVKD.

V usage is TRBV5-1 and J usage is TRBJ2-7; 7 nucleotides match TRBD1. V lost 2 bases and J lost 3; bases outside the gene matches: 8. The CDR3 extends over 15 amino acids. Germline V gene data show CDR1 as SGHRS and CDR2 as YFSETQ. CDR3 protein: CASSFNPGQNYEQYF. CDR3 nucleotides: TGCGCCAGCAGCTTCAACCCGGGACAGAACTACGAGCAGTACTTC.

This clonotype was counted ten times or more. V gene TRBV5-1 combines with J gene TRBJ1-2; possible D gene TRBD1, 6 bases. The V and J ends lost 3 bases and 4 bases respectively, with 10 bases between them. Germline CDR1 and CDR2: SGHRS and YFSETQ. This CDR3 has 13 residues. The CDR3 bases are TGCGCCAGCAGCTCCGGGACACCCTATGGCTACACCTTC. It yields the protein CASSSGTPYGYTF.

Ten or more counts support this clonotype. The V call is TRBV7-9, the J call TRBJ2-1; possibly TRBD2 for D (5 bases). Per germline, CDR1 SEHNR and CDR2 FQNEAQ (reference sequence). Trimming shortened V by 5 bases and J by 10 bases, and 15 bases separated the two germline ends. The CDR3 covers 13 residues. CDR3 sequence: CASSVYIRGEQFF. CDR3 bases: TGTGCCAGCAGCGTATACATTCGAGGGGAGCAGTTCTTC.